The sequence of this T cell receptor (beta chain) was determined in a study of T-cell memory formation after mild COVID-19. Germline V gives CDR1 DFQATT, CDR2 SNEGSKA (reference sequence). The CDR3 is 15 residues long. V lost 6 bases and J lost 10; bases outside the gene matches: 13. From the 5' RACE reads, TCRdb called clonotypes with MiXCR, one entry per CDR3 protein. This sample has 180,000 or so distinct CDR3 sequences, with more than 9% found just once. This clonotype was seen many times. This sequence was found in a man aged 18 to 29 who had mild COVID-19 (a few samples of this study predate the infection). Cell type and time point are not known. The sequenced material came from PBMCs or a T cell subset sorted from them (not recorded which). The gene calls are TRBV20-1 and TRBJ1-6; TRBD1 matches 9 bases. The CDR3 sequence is CSATGTGLLLSPLHF. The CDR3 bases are TGCAGTGCAACCGGGACAGGGCTCCTCTTATCACCCCTCCACTTT.